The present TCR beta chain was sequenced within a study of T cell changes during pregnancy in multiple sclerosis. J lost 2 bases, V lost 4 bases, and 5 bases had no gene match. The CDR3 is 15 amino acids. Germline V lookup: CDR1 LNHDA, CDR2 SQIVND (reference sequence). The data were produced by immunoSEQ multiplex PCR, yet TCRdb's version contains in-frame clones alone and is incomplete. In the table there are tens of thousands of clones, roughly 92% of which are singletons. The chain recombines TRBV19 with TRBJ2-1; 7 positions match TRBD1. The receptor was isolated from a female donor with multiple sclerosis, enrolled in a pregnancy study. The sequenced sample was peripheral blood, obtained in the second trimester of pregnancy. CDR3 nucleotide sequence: TGTGCCAGTAGTACTCGACAGGGTACCTACAATGAGCAGTTCTTC. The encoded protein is CASSTRQGTYNEQFF.